The subject of this entry is one T cell receptor beta chain. Its antigen is still unknown. The data are from a study of T and B cells in COVID-19 patients. About the study: The recovered cohort's median age was about 31 years, versus roughly 63 years in active infection. Study-level results: Sorted SARS-CoV-2-responsive or tetramer+ T cells and CD4+, regulatory and CD8+ subsets were not yet sequenced. Exclusive to the recovered cohort were 2,331 TCR clusters, some 30 of them with low generation probability.

BIOMED2 TRB-A/B primer pools were used in multiplex TRB PCR. MiXCR was run by TCRdb on the multiplex PCR reads, yielding one entry per CDR3 protein. The sample carries about 14,000 distinct CDR3 sequences, roughly 29% recorded once. From blood, roughly 220-550 ng of genomic DNA served as TRB template. CDR1 and CDR2 from the germline V gene are MNHEY and SMNVEV (reference sequence). CDR3 size: 14 residues. The germline V and J ends were trimmed by 9 bases and 2 bases, with 17 bases remaining between them. The gene calls are TRBV27 and TRBJ2-7, with D perhaps given as TRBD1 or TRBD2 (5 bases each). Material: blood. The receptor comes from a human donor who had recovered from COVID-19. CDR3 loop: CASKPGRTAYEQYF. CDR3 DNA sequence: TGTGCCAGTAAACCGGGACGGACCGCCTACGAGCAGTACTTC.